This TCR beta chain emerged from a study of shared clonotypes between healthy human individuals. Cells designated naive CD8 were CD45RO-negative and were positively selected for CCR7, with terminally differentiated effector memory CD45RA+ cells excluded. The repertoire was sequenced with immunoSEQ multiplex PCR; TCRdb's copy has only in-frame clones and lacks some. Of approximately 2,000,000 clones in the sample, around 93% were seen once. Trimming removed 0 bases at V and 2 bases at J, with 14 bases between. From germline, CDR1 is LNHDA and CDR2 SQIVND (reference sequence). This CDR3 spans 16 amino acids.

This TCR was recovered from a man younger than 30 in good health. Some clones in this sample may be carry-over from other donors' samples. This chain connects TRBV19 to TRBJ2-7; D remains ambiguous. The specimen was naive CD8+ T cells from PBMCs. The DNA for the CDR3 is TGTGCCAGTAGTATAGAACTGCGGCAGTGGACCTACGAGCAGTACTTC. Its protein is CASSIELRQWTYEQYF.